This T cell receptor (beta chain) was identified during a study of metastatic and nonmetastatic thyroid tumors. All patients were untreated before thyroid surgery. Through MiXCR, TCRdb re-clonotyped the PCR reads. The data hold under 25,000 clones, with about a quarter observed a single time. In its sample, this clone is medium-sized (0.01 to 0.1%). V lost 5 bases, J lost 6 bases, and 14 bases stayed unmatched. The CDR3 totals 17 residues. Germline values: CDR1 MDHEN, CDR2 SYDVKM. The specimen sequenced was blood. The J gene is TRBJ1-5, the V gene TRBV28; 9 positions agree with TRBD1. This TCR derives from a female donor with papillary thyroid cancer or a benign thyroid nodule (not recorded which). Some clones in this sample may be carry-over from other donors' samples. CDR3 sequence (DNA): TGTGCCAGCAGTCCTCCCAACCCACTGGACAGGGGTCAGCCCCAGCATTTT. Amino acid sequence: CASSPPNPLDRGQPQHF.